The 24 T cell receptor beta chains reported below all come from one sample, sequenced in a study of T-cell reconstitution after alpha-beta-depleted transplantation in children. Unique molecular identifiers were used to barcode this TCRbeta library. TCRdb re-called the PCR reads through MiXCR, storing one row per CDR3 protein. This table has hundreds of thousands of distinct CDR3 sequences, more than 20% appearing once. This material consisted of PBMCs, mostly from graft donor cells, taken 360 days after TCRalphabeta/CD19-depleted stem cell transplant. The receptors were sampled from a female patient aged 2-9 years who had a stem cell transplant for congenital amegakaryocytic thrombocytopenia, so the T cells may come from the graft donor.

This clonotype was recorded many times. The DNA of the CDR3 is TGTGCCAGCAGACCGACAGGGGCACGAGAGCAGTACTTC. Encoded protein: CASRPTGAREQYF. This rearrangement joins TRBV5-6 to TRBJ2-7; 8 nucleotides agree with TRBD1. CDR1 SGHDT and CDR2 YYEEEE come from the germline V gene. After removal of 5 bases from V and 7 bases from J, the junction contained 8 bases not matched to a gene. The CDR3 totals 13 residues. The full variable domain, in which reference TRBV5-6 and TRBJ2-7 provide the parts outside the CDR3, is DAGVTQSPTHLIKTRGQQVTLRCSPKSGHDTVSWYQQALGQGPQFIFQYYEEEERQRGNFPDRFSGHQFPNYSSELNVNALLLGDSALYLCASRPTGAREQYFGPGTRLTVT.

The chain couples TRBV12-3 or TRBV12-4 to TRBJ2-1; D remains unclear. Trimming pared 3 bases from V and 7 bases from J, leaving 10 bases between. The CDR3 length is 13 residues. The DNA of the CDR3 is TGTGCCAGCAGTTTTAGCACACGTAATGAGCAGTTCTTC. Its translation is CASSFSTRNEQFF.

This clonotype was counted at least ten times. V gene TRBV4-1 combines with J gene TRBJ2-2, with a weak D call TRBD1 (5 bases). The germline V gene encodes CDR1 MGHRA and CDR2 YSYEKL. The germline V and J ends were trimmed by 0 bases and 4 bases, with 15 bases remaining between them. This CDR3 is built from 17 residues. Here the CDR3 DNA reads TGCGCCAGCAGCCAAGATATTCCGGGTGGGGCCACCGGGGAGCTGTTTTTT. Protein: CASSQDIPGGATGELFF.

The chain links TRBV2 to TRBJ2-3; possibly TRBD2 for D (5 bases). V lost 5 bases and J 4 bases, leaving 13 bases between the germline ends. CDR3 length: 14 residues. Germline values: CDR1 SNHLY, CDR2 FYNNEI. The DNA of the CDR3 is TGTGCCAGCAGTATTAGCGTCAGGTCAGATACGCAGTATTTT. It encodes CASSISVRSDTQYF.

This clonotype occurred many times. This chain links TRBV29-1 with TRBJ2-7, with TRBD1 identical over 8 bases. The CDR3 is 13 residues long. V gave up 2 bases and J gave up 5 bases; unmatched junction bases: 5. Germline V gene data show CDR1 as SQVTM and CDR2 as ANQGSEA. As DNA, the CDR3 is TGCAGCGTTGAACCGGACAGGGAAAACGAGCAGTACTTC. Its protein product is CSVEPDRENEQYF.

The chain recombines TRBV4-1 with TRBJ2-6; a weak D match, TRBD1 (6 bases). The germline V gene encodes CDR1 MGHRA and CDR2 YSYEKL. CDR3 length equals 15 residues. Trimming cost V 5 bases and J 4 bases, with 12 bases left between them. CDR3 region: CASSTGHSGANVLTF. The CDR3 DNA reads TGCGCCAGCAGCACGGGACATTCAGGGGCCAACGTCCTGACTTTC.

This sequence joins TRBV4-1 and TRBJ1-1; D is perhaps TRBD1 (5 bases). Trimming left V 1 base short and J 1 base short, with 13 bases between. The length of the CDR3 is 16 residues. Germline CDR1 reads MGHRA; CDR2 reads YSYEKL. Here the CDR3 DNA reads TGCGCCAGCAGCCAAGCAGGGTTCAGCGGGAACACTGAAGCTTTCTTT. It is translated as CASSQAGFSGNTEAFF.

This chain uses TRBV7-2 with TRBJ2-1; TRBD2 might be the D (5 bases). CDR1 SGHTA and CDR2 FQGNSA come from the germline V gene. The CDR3 sequence is 17 residues long. With 5 bases removed from V and 0 bases from J, the gap between germline ends came to 17 bases. The CDR3 DNA is TGTGCCAGCAGCCTATCGGGCGGACTGAGCTCCTACAATGAGCAGTTCTTC. It yields the protein CASSLSGGLSSYNEQFF.

The sample holds a few counts of this clonotype. This clone may be a read error of a much larger clone one base away. This sequence joins TRBV28 and TRBJ2-3; unclear D gene. V dropped 3 bases and J dropped 2 bases, with 6 bases sitting between them. The CDR3 spans 13 residues. CDR1 is MDHEN, CDR2 SYDVKM, per germline. CDR3 in amino acids: CASSLGNTDTQYF. CDR3 DNA sequence: TGTGCCAGCAGTTTGGGCAACACAGATACGCAGTATTTT.

This chain links TRBV15 with TRBJ1-2, with D tentatively TRBD1 (6 bases). V was trimmed by 5 bases and J by 2 bases, leaving 21 bases between them. The V gene's germline CDR1 is LNHNV and CDR2 YYDKDF (reference sequence). The length of the CDR3 is 17 residues. CDR3 coding DNA: TGTGCCACCAGCCCATCTATACAGGGAGCCCACAACTATGGCTACACCTTC. Amino acid sequence: CATSPSIQGAHNYGYTF.

Only a few counts were recorded for this clonotype. The chain has TRBV18 and TRBJ2-1; the match to TRBD1 covers 10 bases. The CDR3 runs to 14 residues. V was clipped by 3 bases and J by 5 bases; unmatched bases: 1. Germline V lookup: CDR1 KGHSH, CDR2 LQKENI. CDR3 nucleotide sequence: TGTGCCAGCTCACCCGGGACAGGGGACAATGAGCAGTTCTTC. It specifies CASSPGTGDNEQFF.

This clonotype was observed a few times. This chain links TRBV7-2 with TRBJ2-3; 10 nucleotides line up with TRBD2. Germline assignment: CDR1 SGHTA and CDR2 FQGNSA. V shed 5 bases and J 5 bases; nucleotides not matched to a gene: 7. This CDR3 is 15 amino acids long. The CDR3 here is CASSTAQRGGDTQYF. The CDR3 coding sequence is TGTGCCAGCAGCACGGCCCAGCGGGGGGGAGATACGCAGTATTTT.

V is TRBV28 and J is TRBJ2-1, with 9 bases fitting TRBD2. Germline V gene sequence: CDR1 MDHEN, CDR2 SYDVKM. The CDR3 spans 14 residues. J was trimmed by 7 bases and V by 11 bases; bases with no gene match: 12. The CDR3 loop is CAGGSGRFGNEQFF. The CDR3 coding sequence is TGTGCCGGGGGGAGCGGGAGGTTTGGGAATGAGCAGTTCTTC.

In its sample, this clonotype was seen a few times. The chain joins TRBV6-1 to TRBJ1-1; 7 bases are shared with TRBD1. The trim removed 4 bases at V and 10 bases at J, leaving 6 bases unmatched. This CDR3 has 12 amino acids. Germline values: CDR1 MNHNS, CDR2 SASEGT. As DNA, the CDR3 is TGTGCCAGCAGTGCGACAGGGAGAGGAGCTTTCTTT. This codes for CASSATGRGAFF.

This clonotype was observed many times. V usage is TRBV29-1 and J usage is TRBJ2-5; D remains ambiguous. The V and J ends lost 2 bases and 2 bases respectively, with 12 bases between them. Germline lookup yields CDR1 SQVTM and CDR2 ANQGSEA. This CDR3 is built from 14 residues. The CDR3 DNA reads TGCAGCGTTGAAAGCCGGGCAGTTCAAGAGACCCAGTACTTC. Residues: CSVESRAVQETQYF.

The chain is built from TRBV4-3 and TRBJ2-1, with 15 bases aligning to TRBD2. In germline, CDR1 is LGHNA, CDR2 YSLEER. V was clipped by 4 bases and J by 2 bases; unmatched bases: 3. The CDR3 spans 17 residues. The chain's CDR3 is CASSRGTSGRPYNEQFF. CDR3 DNA sequence: TGCGCCAGCAGCCGTGGGACTAGCGGGAGGCCCTACAATGAGCAGTTCTTC.

This clonotype was detected ten times or more. This sequence joins TRBV4-2 and TRBJ2-1; 11 bases map to TRBD2. Germline assignment: CDR1 LGHNA and CDR2 YNFKEQ. V gave up 1 base and J gave up 1 base; unmatched junction bases: 0. This CDR3 region has 16 residues. The CDR3 spells CASSQGTSGSYNEQFF. CDR3 nucleotides: TGTGCCAGCAGCCAAGGGACTAGCGGGTCCTACAATGAGCAGTTCTTC.

The rearrangement uses TRBV18 and TRBJ2-7; D is possibly TRBD1 or TRBD2 (6 bases each). The CDR3 covers 14 residues. V was cut by 6 bases and J by 4 bases, with 16 bases left in between. Germline V gives CDR1 KGHSH, CDR2 LQKENI. This chain's CDR3 is CASSRRDIPYEQYF. The CDR3, as DNA: TGTGCCAGCTCCCGGCGGGACATCCCGTACGAGCAGTACTTC.

This clonotype showed up just a few times. V gene TRBV7-9 combines with J gene TRBJ1-4, with D possibly being TRBD1 (6 bases). Trimming removed 0 bases from V and 4 bases from J, with 9 bases in between. Germline CDR1 SEHNR, CDR2 FQNEAQ (reference sequence). The CDR3 has 15 amino acids. CDR3 DNA sequence: TGTGCCAGCAGCTTAGCCCGGACAGTTAATGAAAAACTGTTTTTT. Residues: CASSLARTVNEKLFF.

This clonotype has only a few counts. The rearrangement uses TRBV12-3 or TRBV12-4 and TRBJ1-6; D gene unclear. V was shortened by 3 bases and J by 4 bases, with 7 bases between the two germline ends. The CDR3 extends over 14 amino acids. In DNA form, the CDR3 reads TGTGCCAGCAGTTTTAGTCAATATAATTCACCCCTCCACTTT. This codes for CASSFSQYNSPLHF.

This clonotype was picked up a small number of times. The V call is TRBV12-3 or TRBV12-4, the J call TRBJ2-7; 10 nucleotides agree with TRBD2. V lost 5 bases, J lost 2 bases, and 6 bases stayed unmatched. The CDR3 has 15 amino acids. The CDR3: CASSALAGGAYEQYF. The CDR3 DNA sequence: TGTGCCAGCAGTGCCTTAGCGGGGGGAGCCTACGAGCAGTACTTC.

The V gene is TRBV28, the J gene TRBJ2-1, with no clear D. CDR3 length equals 17 residues. Trimming took off 8 bases at V and 3 bases at J, with 23 bases between the two ends. Germline V gene sequence: CDR1 MDHEN, CDR2 SYDVKM. The CDR3 reads CASAPPDGSNDYNEQFF. The DNA of the CDR3 is TGTGCCAGCGCCCCGCCAGACGGATCCAACGACTACAATGAGCAGTTCTTC.

Many counts were recorded for this clonotype. J is TRBJ1-6 and V is TRBV20-1, with TRBD1 as a possible D gene (5 bases). The CDR3 is 14 residues long. The germline CDR1 and CDR2 sequences are DFQATT and SNEGSKA (reference sequence). V was shortened by 6 bases and J by 2 bases, with 11 bases between the two germline ends. As DNA, the CDR3 is TGCAGTGCCCTGGGGGTTCCCTATAATTCACCCCTCCACTTT. It specifies CSALGVPYNSPLHF.

V and J are TRBV2 and TRBJ2-7; D may be TRBD1 (6 bases). With 8 bases removed from V and 2 bases from J, the gap between germline ends came to 13 bases. Germline V gene sequence: CDR1 SNHLY, CDR2 FYNNEI. The CDR3 sequence is 13 residues long. The DNA of the CDR3 is TGTGCCAGCTTCCGGGACACGGCCTACGAGCAGTACTTC. Translation: CASFRDTAYEQYF.